A selection of T cell receptor beta chains follows, all from one sample in a study of neoadjuvant nivolumab and ipilimumab in lung cancer. Profiled with immunoSEQ multiplex PCR; TCRdb holds only in-frame clones, not every one. The sample records some 43,000 clones, 75% to 90% being singletons. Material: blood, obtained before neoadjuvant nivolumab, alone or with ipilimumab. These receptors came from an adult with non-small cell lung cancer. Some clones in this sample may be carry-over from other donors' samples. Both conserved end residues are part of each CDR3. A D gene is named only where the DNA matches it firmly. Expanded clones are given a class, and other clones once, few, many or no size at all.

-,TRBV11-2,-,TRBJ1-1,CASSPARGAFF,TGTGCCAGCAGCCCGGCCAGGGGAGCTTTCTTT
-,TRBV7-9,-,TRBJ2-1,CASIPATYNEQFF,TGTGCCAGCATCCCAGCGACCTACAATGAGCAGTTCTTC
-,TRBV18,-,TRBJ2-3,CASSLAGWGTDTQYF,TGTGCCAGCTCACTGGCGGGATGGGGCACAGATACGCAGTATTTT
-,TRBV5-1,-,TRBJ2-1,CASSLGANSYNEQFF,TGCGCCAGCAGCTTGGGAGCAAACTCCTACAATGAGCAGTTCTTC
-,TRBV7-9,-,TRBJ1-4,CASSPPGPNEKLFF,TGTGCCAGCAGCCCTCCAGGTCCTAATGAAAAACTGTTTTTT
-,TRBV6-5,-,TRBJ1-3,CASAKDTIGNTIYF,TGTGCCAGCGCGAAAGATACGATCGGAAACACCATATATTTT
TRBD2,TRBV9,-,TRBJ2-2,CASSDIAGRAGELFF,TGTGCCAGCAGCGACATAGCGGGAAGGGCCGGGGAGCTGTTTTTT
TRBD1,TRBV19,-,TRBJ2-5,CASSVGTVQETQYF,TGTGCCAGTAGTGTAGGGACAGTGCAAGAGACCCAGTACTTC
-,TRBV27,-,TRBJ1-1,CASRDRDLRTEAFF,TGTGCCAGCAGGGACAGAGACCTGAGGACTGAAGCTTTCTTT
TRBD2,TRBV25-1,-,TRBJ2-1,CASSPTSGNSNEQFF,TGTGCCAGCAGTCCCACTAGCGGGAATAGTAATGAGCAGTTCTTC
-,TRBV18,once,TRBJ2-2,CASSPDSNTGELFF,TGTGCCAGCTCACCCGACTCCAACACCGGGGAGCTGTTTTTT
-,TRBV19,medium-sized,TRBJ2-4,CASTGWGIQYF,TGTGCCAGTACGGGGTGGGGCATTCAGTACTTC
TRBD1,TRBV7-9,-,TRBJ1-1,CASSRQGMEVMNTEAFF,TGTGCCAGCAGTAGACAGGGTATGGAGGTAATGAACACTGAAGCTTTCTTT
TRBD2,TRBV5-4,-,TRBJ2-7,CASSSTFSGRRGEQYF,TGTGCCAGCAGTTCCACATTTAGCGGGAGGCGCGGCGAGCAGTACTTC
TRBD1,TRBV6-1,-,TRBJ1-1,CASSEVTGKAFF,TGTGCCAGCAGTGAAGTGACAGGGAAAGCTTTCTTT
TRBD1,TRBV15,few,TRBJ1-4,CATRGTDRANEKLFF,TGTGCCACCAGGGGGACCGACAGGGCTAATGAAAAACTGTTTTTT
-,TRBV5-5,once,TRBJ2-7,CASSETSLHEQYF,TGTGCCAGCAGCGAAACTAGCCTCCACGAGCAGTACTTC
-,TRBV7-2,-,TRBJ1-2,CASSPDSDYGYTF,TGTGCCAGCAGCCCAGACAGCGACTATGGCTACACCTTC
-,TRBV7-9,-,TRBJ2-7,CASSLAGSFGEQYF,TGTGCCAGCAGCTTAGCGGGCTCTTTTGGCGAGCAGTACTTC
TRBD2,TRBV7-2,-,TRBJ2-4,CASSLAWRSGRAQAKNIQYF,TGTGCCAGCAGCTTAGCGTGGAGGAGCGGGAGGGCCCAGGCCAAAAACATTCAGTACTTC
-,TRBV30,-,TRBJ2-1,CAWSARDYGTRNEQFF,TGTGCCTGGAGCGCGAGAGATTATGGGACTCGCAATGAGCAGTTCTTC
TRBD1,TRBV30,few,TRBJ2-7,CAWGTGGAYEQYF,TGTGCCTGGGGGACAGGGGGGGCCTACGAGCAGTACTTC
TRBD2,TRBV18,-,TRBJ2-3,CASLGLAGSTDTQYF,TGTGCCAGCTTGGGACTAGCGGGATCCACAGATACGCAGTATTTT
-,TRBV15,-,TRBJ2-7,CATSRALGDYEQYF,TGTGCCACCAGCAGGGCCCTAGGAGACTACGAGCAGTACTTC
TRBD1,TRBV6-5,-,TRBJ2-7,CASSYRDRVEQYF,TGTGCCAGCAGTTACCGGGACAGGGTCGAGCAGTACTTC
-,TRBV7-9,-,TRBJ2-7,CASSISYEQYF,TGTGCCAGCAGCATCTCCTACGAGCAGTACTTC
TRBD2,TRBV10-2,once,TRBJ2-3,CASRRTSGASTDTQYF,TGCGCCAGCAGAAGGACTAGCGGGGCTAGCACAGATACGCAGTATTTT
-,TRBV7-8,-,TRBJ2-1,CASSRVLWREAYNEQFF,TGTGCCAGCAGCCGAGTTCTATGGAGGGAGGCGTACAATGAGCAGTTCTTC
-,TRBV11-2,-,TRBJ2-2,CASSLDLRPGELFF,TGTGCCAGCAGCTTAGATCTCAGGCCCGGGGAGCTGTTTTTT
-,TRBV14,-,TRBJ2-7,CASSHQGLLGEQYF,TGTGCCAGCAGCCATCAGGGTTTACTAGGCGAGCAGTACTTC
-,TRBV2,-,TRBJ1-2,CASSERNRVSPYGYTF,TGTGCCAGCAGTGAGAGGAACAGGGTAAGCCCCTATGGCTACACCTTC
-,TRBV7-2,-,TRBJ2-3,CASSLGPTTDTQYF,TGTGCCAGCAGCTTAGGTCCAACCACAGATACGCAGTATTTT
TRBD2,TRBV10-3,-,TRBJ2-1,CAISEAGRHNEQFF,TGTGCCATCAGTGAAGCGGGGAGGCACAATGAGCAGTTCTTC
-,TRBV5-1,-,TRBJ2-1,CASSLARADYNEQFF,TGCGCCAGCAGCTTGGCGCGGGCCGACTACAATGAGCAGTTCTTC
TRBD2,TRBV7-9,-,TRBJ2-1,CASSLEWEGAGEFF,TGTGCCAGCAGCTTAGAGTGGGAGGGAGCGGGTGAGTTCTTC
-,TRBV27,-,TRBJ1-2,CASSLNPTGTGYTF,TGTGCCAGCAGTCTTAACCCCACCGGGACCGGCTACACCTTC
-,TRBV4-3,-,TRBJ2-3,CASSQDGTDTQYF,TGCGCCAGCAGCCAAGATGGAACAGATACGCAGTATTTT
-,TRBV7-7,few,TRBJ2-1,CASSLYSGYEQFF,TGTGCTAGCAGCCTCTATTCTGGGTATGAGCAGTTCTTC
TRBD1,TRBV5-6,-,TRBJ2-7,CASSKQGSYEQYF,TGTGCCAGCTCCAAACAGGGGTCCTACGAGCAGTACTTC
-,TRBV15,-,TRBJ1-1,CATRWGLTEAFF,TGTGCCACTCGGTGGGGGCTAACTGAAGCTTTCTTT
-,TRBV6-5,-,TRBJ1-1,CASSYSIGLNTEAFF,TGTGCCAGCAGTTACTCGATAGGGCTGAACACTGAAGCTTTCTTT
-,TRBV5-6,once,TRBJ1-4,CASSLAGGEKLFF,TGTGCCAGCAGCTTAGCGGGTGGGGAAAAACTGTTTTTT
-,TRBV5-1,once,TRBJ2-4,CASSLRATAKNIQYF,TGCGCCAGCAGCCTCCGGGCGACGGCCAAAAACATTCAGTACTTC
TRBD2,TRBV7-9,-,TRBJ2-1,CASSLGTSGASSYNEQFF,TGTGCCAGCAGCTTGGGGACTAGCGGAGCGAGCTCCTACAATGAGCAGTTCTTC
-,TRBV7-9,-,TRBJ1-2,CASSLEGLAYGYTF,TGTGCCAGCAGCTTAGAGGGATTGGCCTATGGCTACACCTTC
-,TRBV5-1,few,TRBJ1-1,CASSLKGMAFF,TGCGCCAGCAGCTTGAAGGGGATGGCTTTCTTT
-,TRBV28,few,TRBJ2-1,CASSSAPAHEQFF,TGTGCCAGCAGTTCGGCCCCCGCCCATGAGCAGTTCTTC
-,TRBV7-9,-,TRBJ2-7,CASSPRLAYEQYF,TGTGCCAGCAGCCCGCGACTAGCCTACGAGCAGTACTTC
-,TRBV6-5,-,TRBJ1-1,CASSYSIGVNTEAFF,TGTGCCAGCAGTTACTCGATCGGGGTGAACACTGAAGCTTTCTTT
-,TRBV15,-,TRBJ2-1,CATSRRIARDYNEQFF,TGTGCCACCAGTCGTCGGATCGCGCGGGACTACAATGAGCAGTTCTTC
-,TRBV7-9,-,TRBJ2-7,CASSSPGPVVDEQYF,TGTGCCAGCAGCTCCCCTGGACCCGTAGTTGATGAGCAGTACTTC
-,TRBV30,-,TRBJ1-3,CASRGWANTIYF,TGTGCCTCCCGAGGGTGGGCCAACACCATATATTTT
TRBD2,TRBV4-1,-,TRBJ2-7,CASSQGGLAASYEQYF,TGCGCCAGCAGCCAGGGGGGTCTAGCGGCTTCCTACGAGCAGTACTTC
TRBD2,TRBV28,-,TRBJ2-7,CASSSNSGSYEQYF,TGTGCCAGCAGTTCTAATAGCGGGAGCTACGAGCAGTACTTC
-,TRBV5-4,-,TRBJ2-4,CASSQKAGGNIQYF,TGTGCCAGCAGCCAGAAGGCAGGAGGAAACATTCAGTACTTC
-,TRBV7-2,-,TRBJ1-5,CASSFSGMNQPQHF,TGTGCCAGCAGCTTTTCCGGGATGAATCAGCCCCAGCATTTT
-,TRBV7-9,-,TRBJ2-1,CASSLWDLESDEQFF,TGTGCCAGCAGCTTATGGGACTTGGAGTCCGATGAGCAGTTCTTC
-,TRBV11-2,-,TRBJ2-7,CASSSITRGGGFTYEQYF,TGTGCCAGCAGCTCGATAACCCGGGGAGGGGGGTTTACCTACGAGCAGTACTTC
-,TRBV7-2,once,TRBJ2-1,CASSMDSSYNEQFF,TGTGCCAGCAGCATGGACAGCTCCTACAATGAGCAGTTCTTC
-,TRBV6-5,-,TRBJ2-7,CASSQTRNYEQYF,TGTGCCAGCAGCCAGACTAGAAACTACGAGCAGTACTTC